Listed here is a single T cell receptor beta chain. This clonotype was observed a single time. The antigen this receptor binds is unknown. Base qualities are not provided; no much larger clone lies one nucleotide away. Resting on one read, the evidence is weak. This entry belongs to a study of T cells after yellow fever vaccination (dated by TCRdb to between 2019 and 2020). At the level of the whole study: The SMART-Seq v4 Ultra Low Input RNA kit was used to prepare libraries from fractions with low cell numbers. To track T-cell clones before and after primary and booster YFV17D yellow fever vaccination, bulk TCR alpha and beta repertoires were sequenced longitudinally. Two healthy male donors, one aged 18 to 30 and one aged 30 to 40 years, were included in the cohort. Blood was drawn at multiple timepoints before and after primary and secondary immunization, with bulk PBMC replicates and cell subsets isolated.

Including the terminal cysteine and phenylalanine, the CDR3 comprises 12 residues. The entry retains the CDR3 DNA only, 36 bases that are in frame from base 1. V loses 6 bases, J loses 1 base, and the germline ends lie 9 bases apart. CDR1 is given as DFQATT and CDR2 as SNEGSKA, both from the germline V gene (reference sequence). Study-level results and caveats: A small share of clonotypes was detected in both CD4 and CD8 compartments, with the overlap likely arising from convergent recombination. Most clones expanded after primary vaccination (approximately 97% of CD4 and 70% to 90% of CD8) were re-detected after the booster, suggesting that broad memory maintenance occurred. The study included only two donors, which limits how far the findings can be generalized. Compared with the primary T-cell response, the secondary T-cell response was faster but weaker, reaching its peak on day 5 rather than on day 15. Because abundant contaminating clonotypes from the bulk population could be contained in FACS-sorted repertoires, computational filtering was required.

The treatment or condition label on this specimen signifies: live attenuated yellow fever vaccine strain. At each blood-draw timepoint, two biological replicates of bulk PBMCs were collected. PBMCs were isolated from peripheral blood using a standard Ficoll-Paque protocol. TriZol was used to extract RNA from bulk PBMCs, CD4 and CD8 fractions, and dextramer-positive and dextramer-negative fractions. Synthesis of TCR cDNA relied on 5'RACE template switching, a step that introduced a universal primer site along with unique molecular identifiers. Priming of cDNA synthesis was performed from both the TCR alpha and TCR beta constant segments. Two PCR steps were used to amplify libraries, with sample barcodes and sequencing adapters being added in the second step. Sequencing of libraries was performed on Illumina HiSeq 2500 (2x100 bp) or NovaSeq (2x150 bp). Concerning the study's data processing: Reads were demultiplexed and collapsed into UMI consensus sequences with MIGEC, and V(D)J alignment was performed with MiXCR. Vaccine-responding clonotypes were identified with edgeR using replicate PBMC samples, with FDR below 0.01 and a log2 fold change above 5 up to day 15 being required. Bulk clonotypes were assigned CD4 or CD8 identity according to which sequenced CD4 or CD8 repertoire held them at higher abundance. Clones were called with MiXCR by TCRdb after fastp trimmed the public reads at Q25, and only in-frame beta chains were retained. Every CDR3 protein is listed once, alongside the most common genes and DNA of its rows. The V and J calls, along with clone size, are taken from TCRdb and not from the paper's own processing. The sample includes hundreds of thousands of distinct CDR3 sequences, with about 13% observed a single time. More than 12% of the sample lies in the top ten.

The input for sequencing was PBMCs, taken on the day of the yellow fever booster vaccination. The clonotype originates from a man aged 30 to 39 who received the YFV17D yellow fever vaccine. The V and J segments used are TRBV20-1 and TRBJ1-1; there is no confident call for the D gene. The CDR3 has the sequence CSALDENTEAFF. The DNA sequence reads TGCAGTGCCCTGGACGAGAACACTGAAGCTTTCTTT.